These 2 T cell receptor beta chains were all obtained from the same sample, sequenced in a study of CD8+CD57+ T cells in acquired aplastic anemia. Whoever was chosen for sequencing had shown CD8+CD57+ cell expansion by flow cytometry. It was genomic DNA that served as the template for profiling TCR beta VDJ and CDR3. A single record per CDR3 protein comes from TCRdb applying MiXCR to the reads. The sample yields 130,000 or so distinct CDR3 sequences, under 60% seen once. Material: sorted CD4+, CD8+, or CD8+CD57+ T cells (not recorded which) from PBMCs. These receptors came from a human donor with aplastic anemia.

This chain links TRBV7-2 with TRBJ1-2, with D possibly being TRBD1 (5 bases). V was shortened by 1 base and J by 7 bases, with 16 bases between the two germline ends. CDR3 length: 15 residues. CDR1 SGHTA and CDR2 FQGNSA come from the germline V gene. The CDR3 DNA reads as TGTGCCAGCAGCTTAGTAGGGCAGGGAATCGGTGGCTACACCTTC. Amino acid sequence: CASSLVGQGIGGYTF. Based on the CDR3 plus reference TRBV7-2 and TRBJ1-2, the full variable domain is GAGVSQSPSNKVTEKGKDVELRCDPISGHTALYWYRQSLGQGLEFLIYFQGNSAPDKSGLPSDRFSAERTGGSVSTLTIQRTQQEDSAVYLCASSLVGQGIGGYTFGSGTRLTVV.

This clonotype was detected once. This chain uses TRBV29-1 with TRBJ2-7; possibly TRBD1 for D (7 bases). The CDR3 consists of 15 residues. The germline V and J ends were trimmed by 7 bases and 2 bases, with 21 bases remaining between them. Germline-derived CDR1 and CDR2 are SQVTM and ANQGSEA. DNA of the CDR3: TGCAGCGGCGCAGGTTGGAGGGACAGAACCTACGAGCAGTACTTC. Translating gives CSGAGWRDRTYEQYF.